A selection of T cell receptor beta chains follows, all from one sample in a study of blood T cell repertoires in COVID-19. Clones were sequenced by immunoSEQ multiplex PCR, and TCRdb holds only the in-frame ones, with some missing. Of tens of thousands of clones listed, around four fifths are singletons. Sequencing input: peripheral blood. The receptors derive from a man aged 65 to 85 with acute or convalescent COVID-19. Each CDR3 is given with its conserved first and last residue. The D gene is left open where the match is weak. The size entry is marked missing in some rows and otherwise reads once, few, many or a size class.

D	V	size	J	DNA	CDR3
NA	TRBV18	NA	TRBJ1-4	TGTGCCAGCTCACCAACAGGGCCAACTAATGAAAAACTGTTTTTT	CASSPTGPTNEKLFF
TRBD1	TRBV27	NA	TRBJ2-7	TGTGCCAGCAGTTCGGGCCGGGACAGGGCCTACGAGCAGTACTTC	CASSSGRDRAYEQYF
TRBD1	TRBV5-1	NA	TRBJ1-1	TGCGCCAGCAGCTTGACAGGGGGTATGAACACTGAAGCTTTCTTT	CASSLTGGMNTEAFF
NA	TRBV28	NA	TRBJ1-2	TGTGCCAGCAGTATAGGACTTTCGACTAACTATGGCTACACCTTC	CASSIGLSTNYGYTF
NA	TRBV2	NA	TRBJ1-6	TGTGCCAGCAGCGCCCCCGCGGGGGGCTCCTATAATTCACCCCTCCACTTT	CASSAPAGGSYNSPLHF
NA	TRBV6-6	few	TRBJ2-1	TGTGCCAGCGGGGGCCCTTACAATGAGCAGTTCTTC	CASGGPYNEQFF
TRBD2	TRBV5-1	NA	TRBJ2-1	TGCGCCAGCACCCCGGGGGGGGCTTGGAATGAGCAGTTCTTC	CASTPGGAWNEQFF
NA	TRBV28	medium-sized	TRBJ2-5	TGTGCCAGCAGTCCTAGGCGGTGGACAGAGAAAGAGGGCCAAGAGACCCAGTACTTC	CASSPRRWTEKEGQETQYF
TRBD2	TRBV5-5	NA	TRBJ2-7	TGTGCCAGCACAACGGCCCGGGGGGTCTACGAGCAGTACTTC	CASTTARGVYEQYF
NA	TRBV27	NA	TRBJ2-3	TGTGCCAGCAGTTTATTGGGGCTCAGCACAGATACGCAGTATTTT	CASSLLGLSTDTQYF
TRBD1	TRBV5-1	NA	TRBJ2-3	TGCGCCAGCAGCTCCAGGACAGGGTCAGATACGCAGTATTTT	CASSSRTGSDTQYF
NA	TRBV7-9	NA	TRBJ1-6	TGTGCCAGCAGCTTAACGGGGAATTCACCCCTCCACTTT	CASSLTGNSPLHF
TRBD1	TRBV5-6	NA	TRBJ1-1	TGTGCCAGCAGGCGGACAGGGGGCACTGAAGCTTTCTTT	CASRRTGGTEAFF
TRBD1	TRBV25-1	NA	TRBJ1-2	TGTGCCAGCAGCCGAGGACAGGGAATGAACTATGGCTACACCTTC	CASSRGQGMNYGYTF
TRBD1	TRBV10-3	NA	TRBJ2-5	TGTGCCATCAGGGACAGGGAACAAGAGACCCAGTACTTC	CAIRDREQETQYF
NA	TRBV7-2	NA	TRBJ2-7	TGTGCCAGCAGTGGGGCAGGGATGTCCTACGAGCAGTACTTC	CASSGAGMSYEQYF
NA	TRBV29-1	NA	TRBJ1-2	TGCAGCGTTGAAAACAGTTTCGGCTATGGCTACACCTTC	CSVENSFGYGYTF
TRBD1	TRBV5-1	NA	TRBJ2-5	TGCGCCAGCGGACGAGGGACAGCCCAACAAGAGACCCAGTACTTC	CASGRGTAQQETQYF
TRBD1	TRBV24-1	NA	TRBJ1-4	TGTGCCACCAGTGAAACAGGGGGCGATGAAAAACTGTTTTTT	CATSETGGDEKLFF
NA	TRBV10-3	NA	TRBJ1-5	TGTGCCATCAGTGAGTCCGGACAGAATAGCAATCAGCCCCAGCATTTT	CAISESGQNSNQPQHF
TRBD1	TRBV18	once	TRBJ1-1	TGTGCCAGCTCGGGACAGGGATCGAACACTGAAGCTTTCTTT	CASSGQGSNTEAFF
TRBD2	TRBV3-1/TRBV3-2	NA	TRBJ2-7	TGTGCCAGCAGTAGTGGGGGGGTCCCACCCTACGAGCAGTACTTC	CASSSGGVPPYEQYF
NA	TRBV7-3	few	TRBJ1-5	TGTGCCAGCAGCCCCTCAGAAGAGCCCCAGCATTTT	CASSPSEEPQHF
NA	TRBV7-9	NA	TRBJ2-1	TGTGCCAGCAGCCGGACTCCTGGTGAGCAGTTCTTC	CASSRTPGEQFF
NA	TRBV5-1	NA	TRBJ2-5	TGCGCCAGCAGCCTCCGGGACACCCAAGAGACCCAGTACTTC	CASSLRDTQETQYF
TRBD1	TRBV2	NA	TRBJ1-5	TGTGCCAGCAGTGATCCCCGCGGAGGGGGCCAGCCCCAGCATTTT	CASSDPRGGGQPQHF
NA	TRBV4-1	few	TRBJ1-5	TGCGCCAGCAGCCAAGTTGGGACACAGACCGTTAGCAATCAGCCCCAGCATTTT	CASSQVGTQTVSNQPQHF
NA	TRBV14	once	TRBJ1-4	TGTGCCAGCAGCCTTCAGGGATCCACTCAAAAACTGTTTTTT	CASSLQGSTQKLFF
NA	TRBV7-9	NA	TRBJ2-3	TGTGCCAGCAGCTCTCACGGGGGCACAGATACGCAGTATTTT	CASSSHGGTDTQYF
TRBD1	TRBV7-9	NA	TRBJ1-2	TGTGCCAGCAGCTTAGGGACAGGGGGCGCGATGTATGGCTACACCTTC	CASSLGTGGAMYGYTF
NA	TRBV11-1	NA	TRBJ1-4	TGTGCCAGCAGCTTAGAGTTGGAAGGGGAACTGTTTTTT	CASSLELEGELFF
TRBD1	TRBV19	NA	TRBJ2-7	TGTGCCAGTAGAAAGTACTGGGACAGGGACTCCTACGAGCAGTACTTC	CASRKYWDRDSYEQYF
NA	TRBV5-5	NA	TRBJ1-5	TGTGCCAGCAGCTTGGCTGGAGGGAACAATCAGCCCCAGCATTTT	CASSLAGGNNQPQHF
TRBD1	TRBV6-1	NA	TRBJ2-3	TGTGCCAGCAGTGACGGGACAGGGAATGGAGATACGCAGTATTTT	CASSDGTGNGDTQYF
NA	TRBV18	few	TRBJ2-1	TGTGCCAGCTCACCAAAGTCGGGAAAAAGCTCCTACAATGAGCAGTTCTTC	CASSPKSGKSSYNEQFF
TRBD1	TRBV20-1	NA	TRBJ2-2	TGCAGTGCTAGTGCGACAGGGGGCGGTTTCAGCACCGGGGAGCTGTTTTTT	CSASATGGGFSTGELFF
TRBD1	TRBV28	NA	TRBJ1-2	TGTGCCAGCAGCGCGACAGGGGAGGGCTATGGCTACACCTTC	CASSATGEGYGYTF
NA	TRBV5-4	NA	TRBJ2-3	TGTGCCAGCAGCTATGAGACAGGACCCACAGATACGCAGTATTTT	CASSYETGPTDTQYF
TRBD2	TRBV5-6	once	TRBJ2-1	TGTGCCAGCAGCTTGGTGGAAACGGGACTACGAAAGGGCAATGAGCAGTTCTTC	CASSLVETGLRKGNEQFF
NA	TRBV27	NA	TRBJ1-2	TGTGCCAGCAGTGCGACAGCCGACTATGGCTACACCTTC	CASSATADYGYTF
NA	TRBV5-6	NA	TRBJ1-2	TGTGCCAGCAGTTGGGATGAGGGAGGATCTGGCTACACCTTC	CASSWDEGGSGYTF
TRBD2	TRBV5-1	NA	TRBJ2-1	TGCGCCAGCAGCTTTCCTAGCGGGGGGGCCGGTGAGCAGTTCTTC	CASSFPSGGAGEQFF
NA	TRBV29-1	NA	TRBJ1-2	TGCAGCGTTGAAGATGTCCCCAGGGAATCTGGCTACACCTTC	CSVEDVPRESGYTF
TRBD1	TRBV11-1	NA	TRBJ2-5	TGTGCCAGCAGCTTGTGGGCAGGGGGCCGGGAGACCCAGTACTTC	CASSLWAGGRETQYF
TRBD1	TRBV13	NA	TRBJ1-1	TGTGCCGCCCGGGAAGACAGGGGAGGCACTGAAGCTTTCTTT	CAAREDRGGTEAFF
NA	TRBV5-5	once	TRBJ2-7	TGTGCCAGCAGTCAGACGGGAATCCACGAGCAGTACTTC	CASSQTGIHEQYF
TRBD2	TRBV5-6	NA	TRBJ2-1	TGTGCCAGCAGCCCGACAGCGGGGGGGGCTGTTGGCGATGAGCAGTTCTTC	CASSPTAGGAVGDEQFF